This TCR beta chain is from a study of T cell responses to AZD1222 COVID-19 vaccine. Clones were sequenced by immunoSEQ multiplex PCR, and TCRdb holds only the in-frame ones, with some missing. Among 160,000 or so clones listed, approximately 94% were seen once. The CDR3 loop spans 16 amino acids. The V gene's germline CDR1 is LGHNA and CDR2 YNFKEQ. Trimming at V came to 0 bases and at J to 2 bases, leaving 1 base not matched to a gene. Study results and caveats: Reportedly, close to half of spike-specific TCRs are directed against unmutated variant regions. Donors were mostly white British, more females; clonal diversity possibly underestimated.

With respect to this clone: Its antigen remains unidentified.

The chain carries TRBV4-2 and TRBJ2-6; 7 bases align to TRBD1. The receptor was isolated from an adult in good health. The sequencing here drew on peripheral blood, taken on day 0 of AZD1222 vaccination. Here the CDR3 DNA reads TGTGCCAGCAGCCAAGACGGGACAGCTGGGGCCAACGTCCTGACTTTC. The encoded protein is CASSQDGTAGANVLTF.